This is a list of T cell receptor beta chains from one sample in a study of blood T cell repertoires in COVID-19. TCRdb's copy holds only in-frame clones and misses some; the assay was immunoSEQ multiplex PCR. The data show around 250,000 clones, approximately 78% seen once. The sample was peripheral blood. The source is a young woman with acute or convalescent COVID-19. CDR3s include the opening cysteine and the closing phenylalanine or tryptophan. The D gene is left open where the match is weak. Rows give clone size only sometimes, using once, few, many, or a class for an expanded clone.

v_call	clone_size	d_call	j_call	cdr3_nt	cdr3_aa
TRBV28	.	TRBD2	TRBJ2-3	TGTGCCAGCAGCCTAGCGGGAGACGCAGATACGCAGTATTTT	CASSLAGDADTQYF
TRBV4-1	once	.	TRBJ2-1	TGCGCCAGCAGCCAAGGCCTCGGGTCCAATGAGCAGTTCTTC	CASSQGLGSNEQFF
TRBV28	.	.	TRBJ2-1	TGTGCCAGCAGTCCCTACAGCGGGTACAATGAGCAGTTCTTC	CASSPYSGYNEQFF
TRBV28	.	TRBD2	TRBJ2-3	TGTGCCAGCAGCAATGGACTAGCGGGAGTGGAAGATACGCAGTATTTT	CASSNGLAGVEDTQYF
TRBV6-5	.	.	TRBJ2-3	TGTGCCAGTTCCACTGGACTAATCCGAGATACGCAGTATTTT	CASSTGLIRDTQYF
TRBV28	.	.	TRBJ1-4	TGTGCCAGCAGCCGGGACAACTCTAATGAAAAACTGTTTTTT	CASSRDNSNEKLFF
TRBV5-1	.	.	TRBJ1-4	TGCGCCAGCAGCCGCGGTGGGGGCACAACTAATGAAAAACTGTTTTTT	CASSRGGGTTNEKLFF
TRBV19	once	TRBD1	TRBJ1-6	TGTGCCAGTAGTACCCTACGGACAGGGAATAATTCACCCCTCCACTTT	CASSTLRTGNNSPLHF
TRBV6-5	.	TRBD1	TRBJ2-2	TGTGCCAGCGCCGGGACAGGGAACACCGGGGAGCTGTTTTTT	CASAGTGNTGELFF
TRBV10-3	few	TRBD2	TRBJ2-1	TGTGCCATCAGTGAAATCCTCGTTGGGACTAGCGGCCCTAACAATGAGCAGTTCTTC	CAISEILVGTSGPNNEQFF
TRBV19	.	TRBD1	TRBJ1-2	TGTGCCAGTAGCGACCCCTCCGGGACAGAATATGGCTACACCTTC	CASSDPSGTEYGYTF
TRBV7-2	.	TRBD1	TRBJ1-2	TGTGCCAGCAGCGCTTCGGGACAGGGGCTCCTATATGGCTACACCTTC	CASSASGQGLLYGYTF
TRBV29-1	.	.	TRBJ2-3	TGCAGCGTTGAAGACCCCATAGGGCAGGGAAGAGATACGCAGTATTTT	CSVEDPIGQGRDTQYF
TRBV7-9	.	TRBD2	TRBJ2-1	TGTGCCAGCAGCTCAGAAATAGCGGGAGGGCCGAGGAATGAGCAGTTCTTC	CASSSEIAGGPRNEQFF
TRBV5-1	.	.	TRBJ2-5	TGCGCCAGCAGCTTGCGGTCCGGGCAAGAGACCCAGTACTTC	CASSLRSGQETQYF
TRBV30	few	TRBD1	TRBJ1-3	TGTGCCTGGAGGGCAACAGGGGGCTCTGGAAACACCATATATTTT	CAWRATGGSGNTIYF
TRBV27	.	TRBD1	TRBJ1-2	TGTGCCAGCAGTTTATACCCAGGGGGGTATGTCTACACCTTC	CASSLYPGGYVYTF
TRBV6-5	.	TRBD1	TRBJ1-6	TGTGCCAGCAGGACCCCGGGACAGGCAGGTTCACCCCTCCACTTT	CASRTPGQAGSPLHF
TRBV7-9	.	TRBD1	TRBJ1-6	TGTGCCAGCAGCCCCGGGACAGACTATAATTCACCCCTCCACTTT	CASSPGTDYNSPLHF
TRBV2	.	.	TRBJ2-2	TGTGCCAGCACCCCCCACACGAACACCGGGGAGCTGTTTTTT	CASTPHTNTGELFF
TRBV25-1	once	.	TRBJ2-7	TGTGCCAGCAGTGGGGGGGTTCGGACAGGAATCCCCTACGAGCAGTACTTC	CASSGGVRTGIPYEQYF
TRBV5-6	.	.	TRBJ1-5	TGTGCCAGCAGCTTGGGGGCCCAGCCCCAGCATTTT	CASSLGAQPQHF
TRBV19	.	TRBD1	TRBJ2-1	TGTGCCGTCCGGGCCAGGGGGATCTACAATGAGCAGTTCTTC	CAVRARGIYNEQFF
TRBV6-4	few	TRBD2	TRBJ2-3	TGTGCCAGCAGTGACTCTTTGGCGGGAGACACAGATACGCAGTATTTT	CASSDSLAGDTDTQYF
TRBV5-1	.	.	TRBJ2-1	TGCGCCAGCACCCCGGGGGCGGGAGCGGCCTACAATGAGCAGTTCTTC	CASTPGAGAAYNEQFF
TRBV24-1	few	TRBD2	TRBJ2-3	TGTGCCACCTGTTTGGGGGGGACAGATACGCAGTATTTT	CATCLGGTDTQYF
TRBV27	.	TRBD2	TRBJ2-7	TGTGCCAGCAGTTCCGGGACTAGTTTCTACGAGCAGTACTTC	CASSSGTSFYEQYF
TRBV2	.	.	TRBJ2-7	TGTGCCAGCAGTGAAGGGGCAGCAAGCCTATACGAGCAGTACTTC	CASSEGAASLYEQYF
TRBV27	.	.	TRBJ1-3	TGTGCCAGCAGTGCAGATGGAAACACCATATATTTT	CASSADGNTIYF
TRBV20-1	.	.	TRBJ2-7	TGCAGTGCTAGAGACCCATACGAGCAGTACTTC	CSARDPYEQYF
TRBV18	.	TRBD1	TRBJ1-1	TGTGCCAGCTCACCTCGTCCCGGGACAGGGTTTGAAGCTTTCTTT	CASSPRPGTGFEAFF
TRBV5-4	.	.	TRBJ1-1	TGTGCCAGCAGCTTGGAAGGGAGATGGTGGGACACTGAAGCTTTCTTT	CASSLEGRWWDTEAFF
TRBV27	.	.	TRBJ2-2	TGTGCCAGCAGTTTAGGGGCTAGTATAACCGGGGAGCTGTTTTTT	CASSLGASITGELFF
TRBV7-9	.	TRBD2	TRBJ2-1	TGTGCCAGCAGCCCCTCTAGCGGGACACAGTTCTTC	CASSPSSGTQFF
TRBV7-8	.	TRBD2	TRBJ2-3	TGTGCCAGCAGCACACCGGGGGGGGCTAGCGGGAGGGGAGATACGCAGTATTTT	CASSTPGGASGRGDTQYF
TRBV15	once	.	TRBJ2-5	TGTGCCACCAGCAGAGAAACTAGCAACCAAGAGACCCAGTACTTC	CATSRETSNQETQYF
TRBV30	.	.	TRBJ1-3	TGTGCCTGGGTTGAATCGGGATCCTCTGGAAACACCATATATTTT	CAWVESGSSGNTIYF
TRBV9	.	TRBD2	TRBJ2-3	TGTGCCAGCAGCCCTCAACTAGCGGGAGGGACAGATACGCAGTATTTT	CASSPQLAGGTDTQYF
TRBV4-3	.	TRBD2	TRBJ2-7	TGCGCCAGCAGCCAAGAATCAGCGGGAGGTGGGTACGAGCAGTACTTC	CASSQESAGGGYEQYF
TRBV3-1/TRBV3-2	medium-sized	.	TRBJ1-6	TGTGCCAGCAGCCCGTCTACAGCTTTCTATTCACCCCTCCACTTT	CASSPSTAFYSPLHF
TRBV6-1	.	TRBD1	TRBJ2-7	TGTGCCAGCAGAGAAACGGGGACAGGGAGCTCCTACGAGCAGTACTTC	CASRETGTGSSYEQYF
TRBV7-2	once	TRBD2	TRBJ2-2	TGTGCCAGCAGCTTAGGGACTAGCGCCACCGGGGAGCTGTTTTTT	CASSLGTSATGELFF
TRBV5-6	.	TRBD1	TRBJ1-3	TGTGCCAGCCGGAAAACAGGGGCTGGAAACACCATATATTTT	CASRKTGAGNTIYF
TRBV3-1/TRBV3-2	.	.	TRBJ1-2	TGTGCCAGCAGCCAAGCAGGGCCCGGGGGCTACACCTTC	CASSQAGPGGYTF
TRBV6-2/TRBV6-3	.	.	TRBJ1-1	TGTGCCAGCAGCCACTCGACTGAAGCTTTCTTT	CASSHSTEAFF
TRBV10-3	.	TRBD2	TRBJ2-5	TGTGCCATCAGTCCGGGGGGGACTCAAGAGACCCAGTACTTC	CAISPGGTQETQYF
TRBV9	.	TRBD2	TRBJ2-1	TGTGCCAGCAGCGTATCCAGCGGGAGGATCTCCTACAATGAGCAGTTCTTC	CASSVSSGRISYNEQFF
TRBV24-1	.	TRBD2	TRBJ2-3	TGTGCCACCAGTGACAAACGAACTAGCGGCCGCACAGATACGCAGTATTTT	CATSDKRTSGRTDTQYF
TRBV9	.	.	TRBJ2-2	TGTGCCAGCAGCGTAGCCGGGGAAACGAACACCGGGGAGCTGTTTTTT	CASSVAGETNTGELFF
TRBV10-3	.	TRBD1	TRBJ1-2	TGTGCCATCAGTGAACGGGACAGGGGGGATGGTGGCTACACCTTC	CAISERDRGDGGYTF
TRBV6-2/TRBV6-3	.	TRBD1	TRBJ2-1	TGTGCCAGCAGCCCTATCGGGACAGGTGACAATGAGCAGTTCTTC	CASSPIGTGDNEQFF
TRBV28	.	TRBD1	TRBJ1-2	TGTGCCAGCCTTCAGGGGGAGAAATATGGCTACACCTTC	CASLQGEKYGYTF
TRBV27	.	TRBD1	TRBJ1-1	TGTGCCAGCAGTTGGGACAGGGGGACTGAAGCTTTCTTT	CASSWDRGTEAFF
TRBV28	once	.	TRBJ2-2	TGTGCCAGCAGTTCGATGACTAGTAGGGCCGGGGAGCTGTTTTTT	CASSSMTSRAGELFF
TRBV27	.	TRBD1	TRBJ2-2	TGTGCCAGCAGTTTGGTGACAGGGGGTTTTACCGGGGAGCTGTTTTTT	CASSLVTGGFTGELFF
TRBV10-3	.	TRBD1	TRBJ2-7	TGTGCCATCAGGCCCGGGACAGGGTTCTACGAGCAGTACTTC	CAIRPGTGFYEQYF
TRBV19	.	TRBD1	TRBJ2-1	TGTGCCAGTAGTATGCGACAGGGGGATGAGCAGTTCTTC	CASSMRQGDEQFF
TRBV3-1/TRBV3-2	.	.	TRBJ1-1	TGTGCCAGCAGGGGGGGCACTGAAGCTTTCTTT	CASRGGTEAFF
TRBV18	.	.	TRBJ1-6	TGTGCCAGCTCACCATTCGTCTTCCCCCTCCACTTT	CASSPFVFPLHF